This TCR beta chain was identified in a study of blood T cell repertoires in COVID-19. The method was immunoSEQ multiplex PCR; TCRdb's version includes in-frame clones alone and lacks a portion of them. The sample includes about 250,000 clones, just under 90% of them seen just once. The age range of participants was 18 to 89 years, with residence in about two dozen US areas. Trimming left V 4 bases short and J 0 bases short, with 19 bases between. Germline CDR1 reads LGHDT; CDR2 reads YNNKEL (reference sequence). The CDR3 is made up of 17 amino acids. The rearrangement joins TRBV3-1 (or the pseudogene TRBV3-2) to TRBJ2-7, with D tentatively TRBD2 (6 bases). Sample: PBMCs or T cells enriched from blood (not recorded which). The origin of this receptor is a woman under 40 with acute COVID-19. The DNA for the CDR3 is TGTGCCAGCAGCCGTGACCCCGGGACTTGGAGCTCCTACGAGCAGTACTTC. Protein: CASSRDPGTWSSYEQYF.